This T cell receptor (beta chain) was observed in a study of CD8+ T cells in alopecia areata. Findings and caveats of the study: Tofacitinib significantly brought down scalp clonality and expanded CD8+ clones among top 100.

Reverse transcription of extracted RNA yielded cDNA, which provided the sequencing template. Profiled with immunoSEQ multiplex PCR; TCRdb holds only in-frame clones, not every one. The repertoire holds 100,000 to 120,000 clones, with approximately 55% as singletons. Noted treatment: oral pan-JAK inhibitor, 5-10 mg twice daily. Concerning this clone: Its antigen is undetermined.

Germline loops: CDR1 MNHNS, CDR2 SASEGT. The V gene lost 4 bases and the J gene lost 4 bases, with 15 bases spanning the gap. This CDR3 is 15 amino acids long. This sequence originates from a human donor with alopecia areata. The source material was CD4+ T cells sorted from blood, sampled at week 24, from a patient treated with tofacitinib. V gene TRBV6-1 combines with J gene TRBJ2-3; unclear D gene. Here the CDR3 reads CASSGSLSGPDTQYF. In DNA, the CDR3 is TGTGCCAGCAGTGGTTCCCTCTCTGGGCCAGATACGCAGTATTTT.